Sequencing of this T cell receptor beta chain was carried out in a study of CD8+ T cells in alopecia areata. Across the study: Treated patients received oral tofacitinib, 5 to 10 mg twice daily.

Following RNA extraction, reverse transcription yielded cDNA that acted as the sequencing template. The assay was immunoSEQ multiplex PCR, and TCRdb's table has in-frame clones only and misses some. The profile covers roughly 280,000 clones, with approximately 60% appearing a single time and roughly 0.88% taken by the ten largest. Study conclusions and caveats: Clonality in lesional scalp, especially alopecia totalis/universalis, exceeded that of normal scalp. The study found tofacitinib significantly decreased scalp clonality and expanded CD8+ clones among the top 100.

The CDR3 runs 13 residues. V lost 4 bases and J 6 bases, leaving 10 bases between the germline ends. Germline V gene data show CDR1 as MNHEY and CDR2 as SVGAGI. This sample's treatment: oral pan-JAK inhibitor, 5-10 mg twice daily. PBMCs were stained for CD3, CD4 and CD8, and CD4+ and CD8+ T cells were sorted. About this clone itself: Its matching antigen is unknown.

The V and J genes are TRBV6-5 and TRBJ2-4, with TRBD2 as a possible D gene (5 bases). This sequence originates from a human donor with alopecia areata. Sample: CD4+ T cells sorted from blood, taken around week 52, from a patient treated with tofacitinib. The CDR3 here is CASSSRVGNIQYF. CDR3 coding DNA: TGTGCCAGCAGTTCGAGGGTTGGAAACATTCAGTACTTC.